This record covers a single T cell receptor (beta chain). Its antigen is as yet unknown. The CDR3 runs 14 residues. V lost 0 bases and J 4 bases, leaving 10 bases between the germline ends. Germline values: CDR1 SGDLS, CDR2 YYNGEE. These data are taken from a study of PD-1 blockade in classical Hodgkin lymphoma. Study in general: Patients received nivolumab 3 mg/kg intravenously every 2 weeks. Study outcomes and limitations: Complete responders entered with baseline diversity on par with newly diagnosed patients, the results showed. Baseline TCR diversity was reportedly lower in newly diagnosed patients than in healthy donors. It was reported as lower still in relapsed/refractory patients.

Sequencing used immunoSEQ multiplex PCR; TCRdb keeps in-frame clones, though not all of them. The table has 25,000 to 35,000 clones, roughly 70% seen once. Each and every patient relapsed after autologous stem cell transplantation, and patients got differing brentuximab vedotin exposure. Under best response, outcomes were complete response, partial response or progressive disease. The V call is TRBV9, the J call TRBJ1-2; D not certain. Here the sequenced sample was peripheral blood mononuclear cells (PBMCs), taken before the second cycle of nivolumab. This receptor was obtained from a human donor with classical Hodgkin lymphoma. CDR3 sequence: CASSVATASYGYTF. The CDR3 DNA sequence: TGTGCCAGCAGCGTAGCGACGGCCAGCTATGGCTACACCTTC.